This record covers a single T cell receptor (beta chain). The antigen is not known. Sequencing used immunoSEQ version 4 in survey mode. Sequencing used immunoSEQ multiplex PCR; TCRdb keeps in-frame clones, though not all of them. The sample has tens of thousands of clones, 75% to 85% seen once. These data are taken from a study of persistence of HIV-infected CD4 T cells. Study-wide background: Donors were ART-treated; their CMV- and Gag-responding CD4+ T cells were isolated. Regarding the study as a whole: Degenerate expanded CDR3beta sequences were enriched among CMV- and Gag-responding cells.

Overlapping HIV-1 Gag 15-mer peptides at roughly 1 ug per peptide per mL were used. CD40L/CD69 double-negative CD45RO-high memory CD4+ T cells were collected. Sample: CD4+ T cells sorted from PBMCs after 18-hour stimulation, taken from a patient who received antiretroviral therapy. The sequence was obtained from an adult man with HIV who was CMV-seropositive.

This CDR3 is CSVAGGRKANTEAFF. The CDR3 DNA follows: TGCAGCGTGGCCGGGGGGAGGAAGGCGAACACTGAAGCTTTCTTT. The V call is TRBV29-1, the J call TRBJ1-1; TRBD1 might be the D (5 bases). The CDR3 totals 15 residues. Trimming took 6 bases from V and 1 from J, leaving 18 bases between them. Germline V CDR1 and CDR2: SQVTM, ANQGSEA.